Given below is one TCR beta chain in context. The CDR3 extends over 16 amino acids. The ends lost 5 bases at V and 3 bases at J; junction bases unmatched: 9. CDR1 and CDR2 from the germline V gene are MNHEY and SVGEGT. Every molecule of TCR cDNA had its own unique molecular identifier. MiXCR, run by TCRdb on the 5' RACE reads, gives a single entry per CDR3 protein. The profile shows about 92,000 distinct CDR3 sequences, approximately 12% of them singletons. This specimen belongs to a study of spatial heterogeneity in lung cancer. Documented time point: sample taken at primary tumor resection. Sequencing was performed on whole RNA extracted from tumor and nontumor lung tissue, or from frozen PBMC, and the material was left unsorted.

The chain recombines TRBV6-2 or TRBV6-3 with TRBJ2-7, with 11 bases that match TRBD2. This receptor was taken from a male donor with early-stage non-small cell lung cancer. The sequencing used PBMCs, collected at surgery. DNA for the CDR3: TGTGCCAGCAGTCGTTCGACTAGCGGGATAATCTACGAGCAGTACTTC. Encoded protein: CASSRSTSGIIYEQYF.